This entry lists 12 T cell receptor beta chains sequenced from one sample in a study of radiation and T cells in renal cell carcinoma (dated by TCRdb to 2019 to 2021). Libraries were constructed by the immunoSEQ multiplex PCR assay. Drawn from immuneACCESS, this table holds only the in-frame rearrangements with V and J called that TCRdb kept. Clones are partly lost; checked studies trace under half to an unresolved V gene and leave the rest unexplained. The sample table holds around 18,000 clones, of which 58% were seen once. The leading ten clones occupy 9.7% of the sample. The label giving this sample's time point can be read as: tumor resected at nephrectomy. Explained via the paper, the treatment or condition label denotes: treatment-naive control, cytoreductive nephrectomy. Sample: tumor tissue, taken from a patient whose treatment was nephrectomy without radiotherapy. These TCRs come from a man aged 35 to 55 with renal cell carcinoma.

The chain couples TRBV5-4 to TRBJ2-7; tentative D call: TRBD2 (5 bases). Germline assignment: CDR1 SGHNT and CDR2 YYREEE (reference sequence). With 3 bases removed from V and 4 bases from J, the gap between germline ends came to 14 bases. The length of the CDR3 is 14 residues. The CDR3 sequence is CASSYRRGSYEQYF. The CDR3 nucleotides are TGTGCCAGCAGCTATCGCCGAGGGAGTTACGAGCAGTACTTC.

The chain is built from TRBV10-3 and TRBJ2-1; 12 bases agree with TRBD2. J was trimmed by 8 bases and V by 4 bases; bases with no gene match: 6. Germline CDR1 and CDR2: ENHRY and SYGVKD. This CDR3 is 15 amino acids long. Here the CDR3 reads CAISGPSGGAHEQFF. The CDR3 region has the DNA TGTGCCATCAGTGGGCCTAGCGGGGGGGCCCATGAGCAGTTCTTC.

In DNA, the CDR3 is TGTGCCTGGAGTGTACCCACCGGGACTAGCGGGGGCTTGAAAGAGACCCAGTACTTC. Translating it yields CAWSVPTGTSGGLKETQYF. V and J are TRBV30 and TRBJ2-5; 14 positions match TRBD2. Germline CDR1 is GTSNPN and CDR2 is SVGIG (reference sequence). Trimming cost V 0 bases and J 3 bases; bases outside gene matches: 12. The CDR3 covers 19 residues.

The rearrangement joins TRBV9 to TRBJ2-2; D call uncertain. The CDR3 sequence is 12 residues long. CDR1 SGDLS and CDR2 YYNGEE come from the germline V gene. Trimming took 6 bases from V and 7 from J, leaving 10 bases between them. The CDR3 loop is CASMDKGGELFF. As DNA, the CDR3 is TGTGCCAGCATGGATAAGGGCGGGGAGCTGTTTTTT.

J is TRBJ1-1 and V is TRBV25-1; TRBD1 is a possible D gene (5 bases). Germline V gives CDR1 MGHDK, CDR2 SYGVNS. The CDR3 length is 12 residues. The V gene lost 7 bases and the J gene lost 6 bases, with 12 bases spanning the gap. CDR3 sequence: CASMGGRAEAFF. The CDR3 DNA reads TGTGCCAGCATGGGGGGGAGGGCTGAAGCTTTCTTT. Using reference TRBV25-1 and TRBJ1-1 for the parts outside the CDR3, the full variable domain is EADIYQTPRYLVIGTGKKITLECSQTMGHDKMYWYQQDPGMELHLIHYSYGVNSTEKGDLSSESTVSRIRTEHFPLTLESARPSHTSQYLCASMGGRAEAFFGQGTRLTVV.

This chain uses TRBV7-3 with TRBJ2-7; 7 bases line up with TRBD1. The CDR3 contains 14 residues. Germline V gives CDR1 SGHTA, CDR2 FQGTGA. J was trimmed by 6 bases and V by 2 bases; bases with no gene match: 7. In nucleotides, the CDR3 is TGTGCCAGCAGCTTACAGGGGGACGGGGCCGAGCAGTACTTC. The encoded protein is CASSLQGDGAEQYF.

V and J are TRBV4-1 and TRBJ2-3, with 11 bases matching TRBD2. This CDR3 is 16 amino acids long. CDR1 is MGHRA, CDR2 YSYEKL, per germline. V lost 3 bases to trimming and J lost 2 bases; unmatched junction nucleotides: 4. CDR3 bases: TGCGCCAGCAGCCACTTAGCGGGGGGGGTCACAGATACGCAGTATTTT. Its translation: CASSHLAGGVTDTQYF.

V usage is TRBV4-2 and J usage is TRBJ1-4; maybe TRBD1 (5 bases). V lost 0 bases and J lost 2, with 19 bases in between. Germline lookup yields CDR1 LGHNA and CDR2 YNFKEQ. This CDR3 contains 19 residues. The CDR3 DNA sequence: TGTGCCAGCAGCCAAGAGCGGGACTCCCCGGGAGGCACTAATGAAAAACTGTTTTTT. This translates into CASSQERDSPGGTNEKLFF.

The rearrangement links TRBV18 to TRBJ2-7, with TRBD1 identical over 10 bases. The CDR3 spans 15 residues. Germline CDR1 reads KGHSH; CDR2 reads LQKENI. The V and J ends lost 4 bases and 2 bases, in that order; junction bases with no gene match: 5. The CDR3 DNA follows: TGTGCCAGCTCACAAGCCGGGACAGGGGCCTACGAGCAGTACTTC. Translating gives CASSQAGTGAYEQYF. Full variable domain (outside the CDR3, taken from reference TRBV18 and TRBJ2-7): NAGVMQNPRHLVRRRGQEARLRCSPMKGHSHVYWYRQLPEEGLKFMVYLQKENIIDESGMPKERFSAEFPKEGPSILRIQQVVRGDSAAYFCASSQAGTGAYEQYFGPGTRLTVT.

The V and J genes are TRBV7-2 and TRBJ1-2; D is unresolved. The CDR3 runs to 11 residues. CDR1 is SGHTA and CDR2 is FQGNSA in the germline V gene. Trimming removed 2 bases at V and 5 bases at J, with 3 bases between. The CDR3 loop is CASSLQYGYTF. The CDR3 region has the DNA TGTGCCAGCAGCTTACAGTATGGCTACACCTTC.

Concerning this clone itself: This same CDR3 is encoded by further DNA sequences in the sample. V and J are TRBV9 and TRBJ2-7, with 7 bases matching TRBD1. The CDR3 runs 14 residues. With V trimmed by 3 bases and J by 4 bases, 7 bases remained unmatched. The germline V gene has CDR1 SGDLS and CDR2 YYNGEE. This chain's CDR3 is CASSGQGVGYEQYF. DNA of the CDR3: TGTGCCAGCAGCGGACAGGGAGTTGGGTACGAGCAGTACTTC.

The chain couples TRBV25-1 to TRBJ1-6; D gene unclear. With 0 bases removed from V and 10 bases from J, the gap between germline ends came to 7 bases. Per germline, CDR1 MGHDK and CDR2 SYGVNS. CDR3 length: 13 residues. This chain's CDR3 is CASSEYVGSPLHF. CDR3 DNA: TGTGCCAGCAGTGAATATGTTGGGTCACCCCTCCACTTT.